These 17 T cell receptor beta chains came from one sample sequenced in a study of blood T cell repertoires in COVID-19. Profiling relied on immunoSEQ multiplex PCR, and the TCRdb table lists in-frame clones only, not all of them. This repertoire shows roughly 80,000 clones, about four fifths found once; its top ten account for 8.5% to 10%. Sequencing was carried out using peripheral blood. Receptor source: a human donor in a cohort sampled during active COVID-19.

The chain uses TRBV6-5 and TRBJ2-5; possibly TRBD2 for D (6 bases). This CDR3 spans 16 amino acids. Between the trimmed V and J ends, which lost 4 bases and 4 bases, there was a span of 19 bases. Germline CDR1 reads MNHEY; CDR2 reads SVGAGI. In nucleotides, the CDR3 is TGTGCCAGCAGTTCCCACGTTTCGACTAGTCGAGAGACCCAGTACTTC. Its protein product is CASSSHVSTSRETQYF.

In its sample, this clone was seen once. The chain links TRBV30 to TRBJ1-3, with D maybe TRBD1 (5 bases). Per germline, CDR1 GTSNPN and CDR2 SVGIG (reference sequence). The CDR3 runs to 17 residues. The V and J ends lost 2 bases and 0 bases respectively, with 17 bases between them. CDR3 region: CAWSTQAGPSSGNTIYF. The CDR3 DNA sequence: TGTGCCTGGAGTACTCAGGCGGGACCCTCCTCTGGAAACACCATATATTTT.

CDR3 DNA sequence: TGTGCCAGCAGTCCCACAGCTTTCCATGGCTACACCTTC. Amino acids: CASSPTAFHGYTF. The chain recombines TRBV7-3 with TRBJ1-2; D gene ambiguous. Germline V gene sequence: CDR1 SGHTA, CDR2 FQGTGA. CDR3 length: 13 amino acids. Trimming shortened V by 6 bases and J by 6 bases, and 14 bases separated the two germline ends.

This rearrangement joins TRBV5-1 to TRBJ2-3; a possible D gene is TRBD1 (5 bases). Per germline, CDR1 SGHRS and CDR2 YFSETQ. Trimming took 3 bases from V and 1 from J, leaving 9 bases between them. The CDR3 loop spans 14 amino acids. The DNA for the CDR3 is TGCGCCAGCAGCTGGCAGGGTCGCACAGATACGCAGTATTTT. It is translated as CASSWQGRTDTQYF.

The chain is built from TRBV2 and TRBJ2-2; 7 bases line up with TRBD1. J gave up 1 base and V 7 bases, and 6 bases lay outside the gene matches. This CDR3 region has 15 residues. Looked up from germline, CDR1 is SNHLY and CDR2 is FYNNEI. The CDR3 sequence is CASTATGWNTGELFF. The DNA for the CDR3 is TGTGCCAGCACCGCGACAGGGTGGAACACCGGGGAGCTGTTTTTT.

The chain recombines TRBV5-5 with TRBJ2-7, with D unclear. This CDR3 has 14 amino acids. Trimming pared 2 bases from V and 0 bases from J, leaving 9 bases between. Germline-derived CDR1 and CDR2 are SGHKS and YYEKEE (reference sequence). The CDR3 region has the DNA TGTGCCAGCAGCTTAGAACAGATCTCCTACGAGCAGTACTTC. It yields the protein CASSLEQISYEQYF.

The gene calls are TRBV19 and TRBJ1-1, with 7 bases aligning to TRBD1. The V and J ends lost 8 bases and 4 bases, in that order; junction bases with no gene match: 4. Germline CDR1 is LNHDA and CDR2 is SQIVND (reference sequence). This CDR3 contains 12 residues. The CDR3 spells CASSYRGTEAFF. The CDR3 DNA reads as TGTGCCAGTTCCTACAGGGGCACTGAAGCTTTCTTT.

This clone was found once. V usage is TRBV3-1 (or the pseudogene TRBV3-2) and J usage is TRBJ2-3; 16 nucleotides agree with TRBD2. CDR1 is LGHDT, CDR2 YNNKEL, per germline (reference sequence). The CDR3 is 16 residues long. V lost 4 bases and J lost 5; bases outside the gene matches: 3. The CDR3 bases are TGTGCCAGCAGCCCGGGGACTAGCGGGGGGGGAGATACGCAGTATTTT. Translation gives CASSPGTSGGGDTQYF.

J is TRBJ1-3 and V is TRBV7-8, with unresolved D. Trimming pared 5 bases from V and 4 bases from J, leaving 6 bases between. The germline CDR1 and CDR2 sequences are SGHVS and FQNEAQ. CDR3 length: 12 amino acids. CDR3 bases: TGTGCCAGCAGCCTCCGGGGAAACACCATATATTTT. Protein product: CASSLRGNTIYF.

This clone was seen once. DNA of the CDR3: TGTGCCAGCAGTTTTTACGGGGGAGTCGAGCAGTTCTTC. Encoded protein: CASSFYGGVEQFF. V gene TRBV12-3 or TRBV12-4 combines with J gene TRBJ2-1; weak D call: TRBD2 (6 bases). The CDR3 runs to 13 residues. V shed 3 bases and J shed 10 bases, with 13 bases lying between them.

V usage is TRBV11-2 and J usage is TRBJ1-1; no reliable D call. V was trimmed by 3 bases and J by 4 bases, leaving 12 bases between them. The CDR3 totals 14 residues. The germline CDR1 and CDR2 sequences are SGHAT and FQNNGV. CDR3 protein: CASSFGGKVTEAFF. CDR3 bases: TGTGCCAGCAGCTTTGGAGGGAAGGTCACTGAAGCTTTCTTT.

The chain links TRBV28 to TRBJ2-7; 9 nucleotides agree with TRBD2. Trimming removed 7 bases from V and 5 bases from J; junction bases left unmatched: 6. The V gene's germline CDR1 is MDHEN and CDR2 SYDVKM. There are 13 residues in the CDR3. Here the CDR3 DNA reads TGTGCCAGCACGCCTAGCGGGATCCACGAGCAGTACTTC. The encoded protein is CASTPSGIHEQYF.

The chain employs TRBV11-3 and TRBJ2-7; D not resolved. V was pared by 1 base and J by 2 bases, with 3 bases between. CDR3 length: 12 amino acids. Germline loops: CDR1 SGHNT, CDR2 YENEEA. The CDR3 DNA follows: TGTGCCAGCAGCTTAGTTACCTACGAGCAGTACTTC. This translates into CASSLVTYEQYF.

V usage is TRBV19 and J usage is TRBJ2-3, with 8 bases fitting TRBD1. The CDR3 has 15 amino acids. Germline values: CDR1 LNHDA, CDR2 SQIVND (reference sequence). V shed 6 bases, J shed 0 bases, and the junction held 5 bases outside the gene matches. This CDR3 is CASSTQGGSTDTQYF. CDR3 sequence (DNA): TGTGCCAGTAGCACACAGGGGGGTAGCACAGATACGCAGTATTTT.

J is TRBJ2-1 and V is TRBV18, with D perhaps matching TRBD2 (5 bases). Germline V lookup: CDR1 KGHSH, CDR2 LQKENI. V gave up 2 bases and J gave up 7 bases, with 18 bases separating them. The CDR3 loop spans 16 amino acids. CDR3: CASSPEEAVMRNEQFF. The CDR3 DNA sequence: TGTGCCAGCTCACCAGAGGAGGCCGTTATGCGGAATGAGCAGTTCTTC.

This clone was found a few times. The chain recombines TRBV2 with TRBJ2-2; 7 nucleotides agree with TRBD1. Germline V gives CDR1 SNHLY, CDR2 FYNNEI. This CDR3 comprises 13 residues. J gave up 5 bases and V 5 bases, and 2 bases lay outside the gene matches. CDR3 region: CASSPQGTGELFF. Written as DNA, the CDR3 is TGTGCCAGCAGTCCACAGGGGACCGGGGAGCTGTTTTTT.

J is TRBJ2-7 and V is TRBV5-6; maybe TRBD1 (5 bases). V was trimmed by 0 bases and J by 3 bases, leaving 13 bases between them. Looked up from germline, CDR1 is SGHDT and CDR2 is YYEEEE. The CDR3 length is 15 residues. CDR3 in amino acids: CASSLGGSNYYEQYF. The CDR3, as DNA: TGTGCCAGCAGCTTGGGGGGCTCCAACTACTACGAGCAGTACTTC.